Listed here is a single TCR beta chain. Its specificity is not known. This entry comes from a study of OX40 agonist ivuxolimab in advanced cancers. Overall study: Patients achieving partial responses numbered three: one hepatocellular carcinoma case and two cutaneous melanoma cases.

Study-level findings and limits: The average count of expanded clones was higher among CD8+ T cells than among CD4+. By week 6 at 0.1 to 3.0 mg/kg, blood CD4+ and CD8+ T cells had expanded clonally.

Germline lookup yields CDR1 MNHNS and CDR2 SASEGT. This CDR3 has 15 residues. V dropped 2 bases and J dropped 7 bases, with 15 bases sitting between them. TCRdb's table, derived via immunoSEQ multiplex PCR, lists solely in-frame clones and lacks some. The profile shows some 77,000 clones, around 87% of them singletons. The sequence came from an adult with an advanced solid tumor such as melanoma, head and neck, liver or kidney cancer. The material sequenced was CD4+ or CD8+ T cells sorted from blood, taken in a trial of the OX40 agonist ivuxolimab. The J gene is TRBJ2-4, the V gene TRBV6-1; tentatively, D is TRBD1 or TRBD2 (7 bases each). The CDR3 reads CASSERQGGRNIQYF. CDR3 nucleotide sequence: TGTGCCAGCAGTGAAAGACAGGGAGGGAGGAACATTCAGTACTTC.